Following are 8 T cell receptor beta chains from one sample sequenced in a study of blood T cell repertoires in COVID-19. Sequenced by immunoSEQ multiplex PCR; TCRdb stores in-frame clones only, minus some. The table records about 250,000 clones, 80% to 85% of them present only once. The sample consisted of peripheral blood. Receptors were obtained from a man between 50 and 59 years old with active or convalescent COVID-19.

In regard to this clone: The same CDR3 can be traced to other DNA sequences in this sample. This chain uses TRBV12-3 or TRBV12-4 with TRBJ1-3; D not certain. V lost 5 bases and J lost 4, with 6 bases in between. The CDR3 is 12 residues long. CDR3 in DNA: TGTGCCAGCAGTCCTCCCGGAAACACCATATATTTT. Its protein is CASSPPGNTIYF.

This sequence joins TRBV4-1 and TRBJ1-4; 8 bases match TRBD1. There are 16 residues in the CDR3. V dropped 0 bases and J dropped 4; count of bases not matched to a gene: 4. Germline values: CDR1 MGHRA, CDR2 YSYEKL. The CDR3 DNA is TGCGCCAGCAGCCAAGATTACACAGGGGGTAATGAAAAACTGTTTTTT. Protein: CASSQDYTGGNEKLFF.

Concerning this clone itself: The same CDR3 also results from other DNA sequences found in this sample. CDR3 bases: TGTGCCAGCAGCGTAGTAGCGGGGGGCACAGATACGCAGTATTTT. As protein: CASSVVAGGTDTQYF. This chain joins TRBV9 and TRBJ2-3, with 9 bases that match TRBD2. V trimming: 0 bases; J trimming: 1 base; junction bases outside the gene matches: 0. The CDR3 has 15 residues. Germline loops: CDR1 SGDLS, CDR2 YYNGEE.

Only a few counts were recorded for this clone. CDR3 DNA: TGTGCCAGCAGCTTAGATCTGACGGGACAGGGAACGGACGAGCAGTACTTC. As protein: CASSLDLTGQGTDEQYF. This chain links TRBV7-9 with TRBJ2-7; 9 bases are shared with TRBD1. The germline CDR1 and CDR2 sequences are SEHNR and FQNEAQ (reference sequence). This CDR3 has 17 residues. J lost 5 bases, V lost 1 base, and 12 bases had no gene match.

The CDR3 loop is CASTAGTGGGYTF. CDR3 nucleotides: TGTGCCAGCACCGCCGGGACAGGCGGGGGCTACACCTTC. V is TRBV5-4 and J is TRBJ1-2; 8 nucleotides line up with TRBD1. The V and J ends lost 6 bases and 8 bases, in that order; junction bases with no gene match: 9. CDR1 SGHNT and CDR2 YYREEE come from the germline V gene (reference sequence). There are 13 residues in the CDR3.

Only a few counts were recorded for this clone. V is TRBV5-6 and J is TRBJ1-6; no clear D gene. V was cut by 3 bases and J by 7 bases, with 11 bases left in between. Per germline, CDR1 SGHDT and CDR2 YYEEEE. The CDR3 contains 14 residues. As DNA, the CDR3 is TGTGCCAGCAGCTGGGGAGACCCCAATTCACCCCTCCACTTT. Residues: CASSWGDPNSPLHF.

The chain recombines TRBV9 with TRBJ2-2; 7 bases fit TRBD1. CDR1 and CDR2 from the germline V gene are SGDLS and YYNGEE. The CDR3 consists of 19 residues. The V segment lost 0 bases and the J segment 3 bases; nucleotides outside the gene matches: 14. Written as DNA, the CDR3 is TGTGCCAGCAGCGTAGGGAGGCAATACGACAGGGTTGACACCGGGGAGCTGTTTTTT. Translated: CASSVGRQYDRVDTGELFF. The full variable domain, rest sourced from reference TRBV9 and TRBJ2-2, is DSGVTQTPKHLITATGQRVTLRCSPRSGDLSVYWYQQSLDQGLQFLIQYYNGEERAKGNILERFSAQQFPDLHSELNLSSLELGDSALYFCASSVGRQYDRVDTGELFFGEGSRLTVL.

This clone was recorded once. This specimen includes other DNA sequences encoding the same CDR3. The chain couples TRBV5-1 to TRBJ2-7, with a possible D match to TRBD2 (6 bases). V was trimmed by 4 bases and J by 6 bases, leaving 8 bases between them. Germline V gives CDR1 SGHRS, CDR2 YFSETQ. This CDR3 has 11 amino acids. As DNA, the CDR3 is TGCGCCAGCAGCCTCGGGGGCGAGCAGTACTTC. It yields the protein CASSLGGEQYF.